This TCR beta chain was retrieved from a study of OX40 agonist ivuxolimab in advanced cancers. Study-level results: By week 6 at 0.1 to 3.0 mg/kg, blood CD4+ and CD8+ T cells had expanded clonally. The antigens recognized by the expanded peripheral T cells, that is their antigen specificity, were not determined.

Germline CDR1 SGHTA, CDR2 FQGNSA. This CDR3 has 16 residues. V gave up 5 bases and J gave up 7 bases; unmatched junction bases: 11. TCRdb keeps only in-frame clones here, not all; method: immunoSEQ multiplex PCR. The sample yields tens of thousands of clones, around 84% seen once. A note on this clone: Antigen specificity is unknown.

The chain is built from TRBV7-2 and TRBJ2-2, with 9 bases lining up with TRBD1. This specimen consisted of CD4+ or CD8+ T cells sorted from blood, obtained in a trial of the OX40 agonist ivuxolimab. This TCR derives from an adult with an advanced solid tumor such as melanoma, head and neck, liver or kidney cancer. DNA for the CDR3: TGTGCCAGCAGCCGATTCTCACAGGGGGCTGGCGGGGAGCTGTTTTTT. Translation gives CASSRFSQGAGGELFF.